This T cell receptor (beta chain) originates from a study of T cells in Graves' hyperthyroidism and ophthalmopathy. Trimming removed 6 bases at V and 5 bases at J, with 16 bases between. The CDR3 is 14 residues long. In germline, CDR1 is MNHNY, CDR2 SVGAGI (reference sequence). Authors of the study amplified TCR beta CDR3 regions from RNA transcripts. TCR CDR3 regions were first amplified by RT-PCR with HTBI primers. TCRdb itself ran the multiplex PCR reads through MiXCR, one entry per CDR3 protein. The data hold over 500,000 distinct CDR3 sequences, with 46% observed a single time. Exclusion of patients followed from uncontrolled infection, other autoimmune disease, pregnancy or lactation. Clinicians diagnosed patients from clinical symptoms, serum thyroxine and TRAb, thyroid ultrasound and orbital computed tomography. On this clonotype itself: Its antigen is unknown.

Study-level findings and limits: With a median lead of about 6.9 months before onset, the model predicted ophthalmopathy.

Specimen: peripheral blood or thyroid tissue (not recorded which). The rearrangement joins TRBV6-6 to TRBJ1-2; D call uncertain. The TCR sequence derives from an adult woman with Graves' disease, either hyperthyroidism or ophthalmopathy (not recorded which). In nucleotides, the CDR3 is TGTGCCAGCAGGATCGAGGAGTTGGGGTATGGCTACACCTTC. Translated: CASRIEELGYGYTF.